Listed below are T cell receptor beta chains from one sample, sequenced in a study of blood T cell repertoires in COVID-19. Sequenced by immunoSEQ multiplex PCR; TCRdb stores in-frame clones only, minus some. The sample lists 350,000 to 400,000 clones, around 90% occurring once. Material: peripheral blood. Every receptor here comes from a young man with active or convalescent COVID-19. Each CDR3 is given with its conserved first and last residue. A D gene is named only where the DNA matches it firmly. Some rows mark clone size as missing; the rest say once, few, many or name a class of expanded clone.

TRBV7-6	TRBD1	NA	TRBJ1-6	CASSSRSDRASPLHF	TGTGCCAGCAGCTCCCGCTCGGACAGGGCGTCACCCCTCCACTTT
TRBV6-2/TRBV6-3	TRBD2	NA	TRBJ2-1	CASSFDGSSGNEQFF	TGTGCCAGCAGTTTTGATGGGTCTAGCGGCAATGAGCAGTTCTTC
TRBV9	NA	NA	TRBJ1-1	CASSVEQGNTEAFF	TGTGCCAGCAGCGTAGAACAGGGGAACACTGAAGCTTTCTTT
TRBV7-3	NA	NA	TRBJ2-1	CASSLGVAYHEQFF	TGTGCCAGCAGCTTGGGAGTCGCTTACCATGAGCAGTTCTTC
TRBV12-3/TRBV12-4	TRBD2	NA	TRBJ2-1	CASSLGGGREQFF	TGTGCCAGCAGTTTAGGGGGGGGAAGGGAGCAGTTCTTC
TRBV6-2/TRBV6-3	NA	NA	TRBJ2-5	CASSSIQGLEQETQYF	TGTGCCAGCAGTTCGATCCAGGGGCTGGAGCAAGAGACCCAGTACTTC
TRBV3-1/TRBV3-2	TRBD2	NA	TRBJ2-7	CASSQDSGLAGPRDEQYF	TGTGCCAGCAGCCAAGATTCGGGACTAGCGGGACCTCGCGACGAGCAGTACTTC
TRBV29-1	TRBD2	NA	TRBJ2-3	CSVWTSGLTDTQYF	TGCAGCGTCTGGACTAGCGGGTTGACAGATACGCAGTATTTT
TRBV28	TRBD1	NA	TRBJ2-2	CASSSNYKKGGANTGELFF	TGTGCCAGCAGTTCGAACTATAAGAAAGGGGGCGCGAACACCGGGGAGCTGTTTTTT
TRBV4-1	NA	NA	TRBJ1-1	CASSQALQAVNTEAFF	TGCGCCAGCAGCCAAGCGTTACAGGCCGTGAACACTGAAGCTTTCTTT
TRBV6-4	NA	few	TRBJ1-1	CASSAGVNTEAFF	TGTGCCAGCAGTGCAGGGGTGAACACTGAAGCTTTCTTT
TRBV6-4	TRBD2	few	TRBJ2-3	CASSEAGGTDTQYF	TGTGCCAGCAGTGAAGCGGGGGGCACAGATACGCAGTATTTT
TRBV6-6	TRBD2	NA	TRBJ2-5	CASSYVAGGFETQYF	TGTGCCAGCAGTTACGTAGCGGGTGGATTCGAGACCCAGTACTTC
TRBV7-9	NA	NA	TRBJ1-3	CASSLLAQETGNTIYF	TGTGCCAGCAGCTTATTGGCACAGGAAACTGGAAACACCATATATTTT
TRBV30	NA	NA	TRBJ2-5	CAWSAGVPPETQYF	TGTGCCTGGAGTGCAGGGGTGCCTCCAGAGACCCAGTACTTC
TRBV27	TRBD1	NA	TRBJ1-1	CASSRADRLNTEAFF	TGTGCCAGCAGTCGGGCGGACAGGTTGAACACTGAAGCTTTCTTT
TRBV4-3	NA	once	TRBJ2-3	CASSQEGLAVADTQYF	TGCGCCAGCAGCCAAGAAGGCTTAGCAGTGGCAGATACGCAGTATTTT
TRBV6-5	NA	NA	TRBJ2-3	CASSRVYKDTQYF	TGTGCCAGCAGTCGGGTCTACAAAGATACGCAGTATTTT
TRBV28	NA	NA	TRBJ2-2	CASSFQGQGFNTGELFF	TGTGCCAGCAGTTTCCAGGGGCAGGGGTTTAACACCGGGGAGCTGTTTTTT
TRBV6-5	TRBD1	NA	TRBJ1-1	CASSLDRANTEAFF	TGTGCCAGCAGCCTGGACAGGGCGAACACTGAAGCTTTCTTT
TRBV5-4	NA	NA	TRBJ2-6	CASTGGAVSGANVLTF	TGTGCCAGCACGGGCGGGGCGGTCTCTGGGGCCAACGTCCTGACTTTC
TRBV4-2	TRBD1	NA	TRBJ2-1	CASSQETGYGNEQFF	TGTGCCAGCAGCCAGGAGACAGGGTACGGGAATGAGCAGTTCTTC
TRBV28	NA	NA	TRBJ1-5	CASSFLAVLSNQPQHF	NA
TRBV29-1	TRBD2	NA	TRBJ2-2	CSVATGLGGLVGELFF	TGCAGCGTTGCGACGGGACTAGGGGGGTTAGTCGGGGAGCTGTTTTTT
TRBV27	TRBD1	NA	TRBJ1-1	CASRDRASEAFF	TGTGCCAGCCGAGACAGGGCAAGTGAAGCTTTCTTT
TRBV7-2	NA	NA	TRBJ2-3	CASSLFSGASTDTQYF	TGTGCCAGCAGCTTATTTAGCGGCGCAAGCACAGATACGCAGTATTTT
TRBV7-9	TRBD2	NA	TRBJ2-5	CASSLAGGVETQYF	TGTGCCAGCAGTTTAGCGGGAGGGGTGGAGACCCAGTACTTC
TRBV21-1	NA	NA	TRBJ1-2	CASSKDRGAHVYGYTF	TGTGCCAGCAGCAAAGATCGGGGGGCGCATGTCTATGGCTACACCTTC
TRBV3-1/TRBV3-2	NA	NA	TRBJ1-6	CASRGLGNSPLHF	TGTGCCAGCAGGGGCTTAGGTAATTCACCCCTCCACTTT
TRBV27	NA	NA	TRBJ1-1	CASSSWQGTARQAFF	TGTGCCAGCAGTTCTTGGCAGGGGACGGCCCGGCAAGCTTTCTTT
TRBV6-5	NA	once	TRBJ1-1	CASSKPDGVEAFF	TGTGCCAGCAGTAAACCCGACGGAGTTGAAGCTTTCTTT
TRBV12-3/TRBV12-4	NA	NA	TRBJ2-5	CASSPTGRETQYF	TGTGCCAGCAGTCCGACGGGAAGGGAGACCCAGTACTTC
TRBV5-1	TRBD2	NA	TRBJ2-2	CASSLEGLATGELFF	TGCGCCAGCAGCTTGGAAGGACTAGCAACCGGGGAGCTGTTTTTT
TRBV6-2/TRBV6-3	TRBD1	NA	TRBJ1-2	CASSSSGQGTYGYTF	TGTGCCAGCAGTTCCTCGGGACAGGGGACCTATGGCTACACCTTC
TRBV5-1	TRBD2	once	TRBJ2-7	CASSFGGTNSYEQYF	TGCGCCAGCAGCTTTGGGGGGACTAACTCCTACGAGCAGTACTTC
TRBV28	NA	NA	TRBJ1-2	CASSLLRAGGYTF	TGTGCCAGCAGTTTACTCAGGGCGGGGGGCTACACCTTC
TRBV4-1	NA	once	TRBJ1-2	CASSLNPGSTGYGYTF	TGCGCCAGCAGTCTCAACCCGGGATCCACTGGCTATGGCTACACCTTC
TRBV7-2	NA	NA	TRBJ1-3	CASSLQGGNTIYF	TGTGCCAGCAGCTTACAGGGCGGAAACACCATATATTTT
TRBV5-6	NA	NA	TRBJ1-5	CASSLGTGVRPQHF	TGTGCCAGCAGCTTGGGGACGGGGGTGAGACCCCAGCATTTT
TRBV7-2	TRBD1	many	TRBJ1-5	CASSLGTDYYQPQHF	TGTGCCAGCAGCTTGGGGACAGACTATTATCAGCCCCAGCATTTT
TRBV25-1	NA	NA	TRBJ1-2	CASSVPGLNGYTF	TGTGCCAGCAGTGTCCCAGGGTTAAATGGCTACACCTTC
TRBV7-9	NA	NA	TRBJ1-2	CASSPQTVHGYTF	TGTGCCAGCAGCCCCCAGACAGTTCATGGCTACACCTTC
TRBV11-2	TRBD1	NA	TRBJ2-7	CASSPIRRDRGSGSYEQYF	TGTGCCAGCAGCCCAATCCGCAGGGACAGGGGGTCAGGCTCCTACGAGCAGTACTTC
TRBV4-3	NA	NA	TRBJ2-7	CASSQEEDPTYEQYF	TGCGCCAGCAGCCAGGAGGAGGACCCAACCTACGAGCAGTACTTC
TRBV18	NA	NA	TRBJ1-5	CASSHTQGDQPQHF	TGTGCCAGCTCACACACACAGGGTGATCAGCCCCAGCATTTT
TRBV27	NA	NA	TRBJ1-6	CASSYRHPVYNSPLHF	TGTGCCAGCAGTTACCGACACCCAGTATATAATTCACCCCTCCACTTT
TRBV3-1/TRBV3-2	NA	NA	TRBJ1-1	CASSQGQITGGTEAFF	TGTGCCAGCAGCCAAGGACAGATAACAGGCGGCACTGAAGCTTTCTTT
TRBV19	NA	NA	TRBJ2-3	CASREGLRFTDTQYF	TGTGCCAGTAGGGAGGGACTGCGGTTCACAGATACGCAGTATTTT
TRBV7-8	NA	NA	TRBJ2-1	CASSLRDSSYNEQFF	TGTGCCAGCAGTCTCCGGGACTCTTCCTACAATGAGCAGTTCTTC
TRBV19	TRBD1	NA	TRBJ2-6	CASTPQGALSGANVLTF	TGTGCCAGTACCCCACAGGGGGCCCTCTCTGGGGCCAACGTCCTGACTTTC
TRBV15	NA	once	TRBJ2-6	CATSINLDSSGANVLTF	TGTGCCACCAGCATTAACCTGGACAGCTCTGGGGCCAACGTCCTGACTTTC